This TCR beta chain is from a study of T cells in Graves' hyperthyroidism and ophthalmopathy. General observations from the study: Ophthalmopathy could be told apart from stable hyperthyroidism with a 13 V-J model. Most clonotypes expanded in thyroid above 0.001 were likewise present in blood. Median prediction lead before ophthalmopathy onset was 6.5 to 7 months with the model.

A NOSPECS grade of at least 4, a Clinical Activity Score of at least 3 and duration under 3 months were recorded in ophthalmopathy patients. The sample holds many counts of this clonotype. As yet, its antigen is unknown. The germline CDR1 and CDR2 sequences are SGHDT and YYEEEE. This CDR3 has 15 residues. Trimming stripped 4 bases from V and 4 bases from J, with 16 bases between. Authors of the study amplified TCR beta CDR3 regions from RNA transcripts. During a first-round RT-PCR of the TCR CDR3, the HTBI primer set was used. TCRdb used MiXCR to reprocess the multiplex PCR reads, holding one entry per CDR3 protein. The table lists 400,000 or so distinct CDR3 sequences, over 12% of them singletons.

The sample comprised blood. The rearrangement links TRBV5-6 to TRBJ2-3; the D gene is possibly TRBD2 (5 bases). The clonotype originates from a man in his forties or fifties with Graves' ophthalmopathy. This CDR3 reads CASSPSLASSDTQYF. CDR3 DNA: TGTGCCAGCAGCCCCTCCCTAGCTTCGTCAGATACGCAGTATTTT.